These T cell receptor beta chains were read from a single sample in a study of cytomegalovirus exposure and HLA in healthy donors. Generated by immunoSEQ multiplex PCR, the TCRdb table keeps only in-frame clones and is missing some. This repertoire shows 60,000 to 80,000 clones, 62% found once; its top ten account for approximately 2.6%. Specimen: PBMCs. The receptors here all came from a man aged 25-45 years in good health and CMV-seronegative. The CDR3 runs from the conserved cysteine through the conserved F or W. D genes are given only for firm matches. For some rows the clone size is stated as once, few or many, or as a class when expanded; others skip it.

length,size,J,D,V,DNA,CDR3
16,.,TRBJ2-1,TRBD2,TRBV6-4,TGTGCCAGCAGTGACTCGAGAACTAGCGGGCCAGGGGAGCAGTTCTTC,CASSDSRTSGPGEQFF
14,.,TRBJ1-1,.,TRBV27,TGTGCCAGCAGCCCCCGCCGTAGGAGCACTGAAGCTTTCTTT,CASSPRRRSTEAFF
15,once,TRBJ1-4,TRBD1,TRBV2,TGTGCCAGCAGTGAAGCGACAGGGTTTTATGAAAAACTGTTTTTT,CASSEATGFYEKLFF
14,.,TRBJ1-1,TRBD1,TRBV6-5,TGTGCCAGCAATGACCGGGACAGGGTCGCTGAAGCTTTCTTT,CASNDRDRVAEAFF
15,.,TRBJ1-2,.,TRBV10-3,TGTGCCATCAGTGCTTTTCAAGGACAATTGAATGGCTACACCTTC,CAISAFQGQLNGYTF
13,.,TRBJ2-1,.,TRBV7-3,TGTGCCAGCAGCTCCGGACTTTACAATGAGCAGTTCTTC,CASSSGLYNEQFF
15,.,TRBJ1-5,.,TRBV5-6,TGTGCCAGCAGCTTGGGGGGGCCCGACAATCAGCCCCAGCATTTT,CASSLGGPDNQPQHF
14,.,TRBJ1-5,TRBD1,TRBV5-6,TGTGCCAGCAGCCGACAGGGCTGGGATCAGCCCCAGCATTTT,CASSRQGWDQPQHF
13,.,TRBJ1-1,.,TRBV10-1,TGCGCCAGGACTGAGGCGATGAACACTGAAGCTTTCTTT,CARTEAMNTEAFF
14,.,TRBJ2-7,TRBD2,TRBV10-3,TGTGCCATCAAAGGGACTAGCGCAATTTACGAGCAGTACTTC,CAIKGTSAIYEQYF
14,.,TRBJ1-5,.,TRBV10-1,TGCGCCAGCAGTACGGACACCCTTAAGGAGCCCCAGCATTTT,CASSTDTLKEPQHF
14,.,TRBJ1-1,TRBD1,TRBV25-1,TGTGCCAGCACCCGGACAGGGGGTTATACTGAAGCTTTCTTT,CASTRTGGYTEAFF
13,.,TRBJ2-3,TRBD2,TRBV7-3,TGTGCCAGCAGCTTAAATCGGGGGGGGACGCAGTATTTT,CASSLNRGGTQYF
12,.,TRBJ2-7,.,TRBV25-1,TGTGCCAGTAAGAGGGATGACTACGAGCAGTACTTC,CASKRDDYEQYF
12,.,TRBJ1-1,.,TRBV29-1,TGCAGCGTTGAAAGGACAGAGGGGAGAGCTTTCTTT,CSVERTEGRAFF
16,.,TRBJ2-2,TRBD2,TRBV4-1,TGCGCCAGCAGCCAAGGTCCGGGGGGGCCTTACGGGGAGCTGTTTTTT,CASSQGPGGPYGELFF
14,.,TRBJ1-5,.,TRBV19,TGTGCCAGTAGCGCAACAGGTCGGCTTCGGCCCCAGCATTTT,CASSATGRLRPQHF
14,.,TRBJ2-7,TRBD1,TRBV27,TGTGCCAGCACCTGGGACAGGGGACGGCGCGAGCAGTACTTC,CASTWDRGRREQYF
16,.,TRBJ2-2,TRBD2,TRBV6-1,TGTGCCAGCAGTGGGGGACTAGCGGAACACACCGGGGAGCTGTTTTTT,CASSGGLAEHTGELFF
15,.,TRBJ1-5,TRBD1,TRBV6-1,TGTGCCAGCAGCGGGACAGGGTCAAGCAATCAGCCCCAGCATTTT,CASSGTGSSNQPQHF
13,few,TRBJ1-5,.,TRBV6-1,TGTGCCAGCCTCTTATATAGCAATCAGCCCCAGCATTTT,CASLLYSNQPQHF
18,few,TRBJ1-1,TRBD1,TRBV2,TGTGCCAGCAGTCCCGAAAAGTGGGGGGACAGCGAGAACACTGAAGCTTTCTTT,CASSPEKWGDSENTEAFF
15,.,TRBJ2-5,TRBD2,TRBV11-3,TGTGCCAGCAGCTTGAGCGGGGGCCTTTGGGAGACCCAGTACTTC,CASSLSGGLWETQYF
17,.,TRBJ2-6,.,TRBV6-1,TGTGCCAGCAGTGAACGTTGGGCCAACTCTGGGGCCAACGTCCTGACTTTC,CASSERWANSGANVLTF
17,.,TRBJ2-1,.,TRBV7-2,TGTGCCAGCAGCTTAGCGCTGGTCCTGAGCTCCTACAATGAGCAGTTCTTC,CASSLALVLSSYNEQFF
12,.,TRBJ2-4,.,TRBV30,TGTGCCTGGGACAGGACCAAAAACATTCAGTACTTC,CAWDRTKNIQYF
15,.,TRBJ1-2,.,TRBV6-5,TGTGCCAGCAGTTACGGCCGGGTGGCAGCGTATGGCTACACCTTC,CASSYGRVAAYGYTF
17,.,TRBJ2-5,TRBD1,TRBV14,TGTGCCAGCAGCCAATTCACGACAGGGGAAGAGATGGAGACCCAGTACTTC,CASSQFTTGEEMETQYF
14,once,TRBJ2-7,.,TRBV30,TGTGCCTGGAGTGTACTCGGCACGGGGTCGGTGTTGTACTTC,CAWSVLGTGSVLYF
15,few,TRBJ1-1,.,TRBV9,TGTGCCAGCAGCCCCTACAGCCGGGGGAACACTGAAGCTTTCTTT,CASSPYSRGNTEAFF
16,.,TRBJ2-3,TRBD2,TRBV5-1,TGCGCCAGCAGCTTAAGCGGGAGAGTAGGCACAGATACGCAGTATTTT,CASSLSGRVGTDTQYF
15,.,TRBJ2-2,TRBD1,TRBV11-3,TGTGCCAGCAGCCTAACCACAGGGGGAACCGGGGAGCTGTTTTTT,CASSLTTGGTGELFF
14,.,TRBJ2-5,TRBD2,TRBV7-9,TGTGCCAGCAGCTTAACGGGAGGCCCAGAGACCCAGTACTTC,CASSLTGGPETQYF
13,once,TRBJ2-3,.,TRBV4-1,TGCGCCAGCAGCCGAGGTCGCCCAGATACGCAGTATTTT,CASSRGRPDTQYF
15,few,TRBJ1-2,.,TRBV30,TGTGCCTGGAGTGTATTTACTGCACAGGGTTTAGGCTACACCTTC,CAWSVFTAQGLGYTF
15,.,TRBJ2-7,.,TRBV7-8,TGTGCCAGCAGGTCCACAGAAGATAGCTCCTACGAGCAGTACTTC,CASRSTEDSSYEQYF
15,.,TRBJ2-7,.,TRBV6-5,TGTGCCAGCAGTTACTCGGGGCAGATGCCCTACGAGCAGTACTTC,CASSYSGQMPYEQYF
15,.,TRBJ2-5,TRBD2,TRBV29-1,TGCAGCGTTCCAGCAGGGGGACTAGCGCGGGAGACCCAGTACTTC,CSVPAGGLARETQYF
14,.,TRBJ2-1,.,TRBV27,TGTGCCAGCATGAAAGGAGGGTCGTGGAATGAGCAGTTCTTC,CASMKGGSWNEQFF
18,.,TRBJ2-6,TRBD1,TRBV4-1,TGCGCCAGCGCACGAGAGGGACAGGGGGCCTCGGGGGCCAACGTCCTGACTTTC,CASAREGQGASGANVLTF
13,.,TRBJ1-1,.,TRBV6-5,TGTGCCACCAGCGGAGAATTGAACACTGAAGCTTTCTTT,CATSGELNTEAFF
13,.,TRBJ1-6,.,TRBV6-6,TGTGCCAGCAGTTACGTCGGGACATCACCCCTCCACTTT,CASSYVGTSPLHF
16,.,TRBJ2-2,TRBD1,TRBV25-1,TGTGCCAGCAGTGAACGGGGACAGATAAACACCGGGGAGCTGTTTTTT,CASSERGQINTGELFF